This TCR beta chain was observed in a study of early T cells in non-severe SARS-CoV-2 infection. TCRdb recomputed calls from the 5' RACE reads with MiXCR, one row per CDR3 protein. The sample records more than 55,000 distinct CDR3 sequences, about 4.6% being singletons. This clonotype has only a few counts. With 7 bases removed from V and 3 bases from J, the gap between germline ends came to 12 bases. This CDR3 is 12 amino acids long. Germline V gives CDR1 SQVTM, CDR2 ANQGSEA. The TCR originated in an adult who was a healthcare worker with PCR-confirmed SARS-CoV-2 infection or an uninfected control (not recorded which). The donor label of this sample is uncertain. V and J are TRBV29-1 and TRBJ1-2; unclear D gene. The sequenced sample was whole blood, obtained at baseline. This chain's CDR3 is CSARDTDYGYTF. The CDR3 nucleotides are TGCAGCGCTAGGGATACGGACTATGGCTACACCTTC. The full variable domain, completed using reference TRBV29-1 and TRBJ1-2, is SAVISQKPSRDICQRGTSLTIQCQVDSQVTMMFWYRQQPGQSLTLIATANQGSEATYESGFVIDKFPISRPNLTFSTLTVSNMSPEDSSIYLCSARDTDYGYTFGSGTRLTVV.